The 27 T cell receptor beta chains presented below share a single source sample, sequenced in a study of blood T cell repertoires in COVID-19. Only in-frame clones appear in the TCRdb table, and some are missing; sequencing was by immunoSEQ multiplex PCR. Of around 200,000 clones listed, 75% to 90% are singletons. The sequencing sample was made of peripheral blood. The source of these receptors is a human donor in a cohort sampled during active COVID-19.

The chain employs TRBV9 and TRBJ2-2, with D perhaps matching TRBD1 (6 bases). V lost 3 bases and J 4 bases, leaving 7 bases between the germline ends. Looked up from germline, CDR1 is SGDLS and CDR2 is YYNGEE. The CDR3 covers 13 residues. The CDR3 is CASSATGTGELFF. CDR3 nucleotide sequence: TGTGCCAGCAGCGCGACAGGCACCGGGGAGCTGTTTTTT.

The chain couples TRBV3-1 (or the pseudogene TRBV3-2) to TRBJ1-3; D not resolved. CDR1 LGHDT and CDR2 YNNKEL come from the germline V gene (reference sequence). The CDR3 runs 18 residues. The V end was cut by 0 bases, the J end by 1 base, with 16 bases between. In DNA, the CDR3 is TGTGCCAGCAGCCAAGATCGTTTAGGAGGTATATCTGGAAACACCATATATTTT. Amino acids: CASSQDRLGGISGNTIYF.

The chain is built from TRBV19 and TRBJ2-7; no clear D. This CDR3 is built from 13 residues. With 7 bases removed from V and 0 bases from J, the gap between germline ends came to 10 bases. The germline V gene encodes CDR1 LNHDA and CDR2 SQIVND (reference sequence). CDR3 DNA: TGTGCCAGTATGTCCAGGCTCTCCTACGAGCAGTACTTC. This sequence encodes CASMSRLSYEQYF.

The chain employs TRBV6-5 and TRBJ1-6; TRBD1 is a possible D gene (5 bases). Between the trimmed V and J ends, which lost 8 bases and 2 bases, there was a span of 13 bases. In germline, CDR1 is MNHEY, CDR2 SVGAGI. The CDR3 loop spans 15 amino acids. CDR3 sequence reads: CASRQGVAYNSPLHF. DNA of the CDR3: TGTGCCAGCCGACAAGGGGTTGCCTATAATTCACCCCTCCACTTT.

This chain uses TRBV28 with TRBJ2-7; 8 positions match TRBD1. This CDR3 spans 14 amino acids. The trim removed 6 bases at V and 1 base at J, leaving 5 bases unmatched. Germline V gives CDR1 MDHEN, CDR2 SYDVKM. CDR3 sequence: CASSLQGESYEQYF. CDR3 coding DNA: TGTGCCAGCAGCTTACAGGGGGAATCCTACGAGCAGTACTTC. Supplemented by reference TRBV28 and TRBJ2-7, the full variable domain reads DVKVTQSSRYLVKRTGEKVFLECVQDMDHENMFWYRQDPGLGLRLIYFSYDVKMKEKGDIPEGYSVSREKKERFSLILESASTNQTSMYLCASSLQGESYEQYFGPGTRLTVT.

The V and J genes are TRBV30 and TRBJ2-7; the match to TRBD2 covers 7 bases. Germline-derived CDR1 and CDR2 are GTSNPN and SVGIG (reference sequence). The CDR3 spans 15 residues. Losses at the gene ends were 0 bases for V and 5 bases for J; bases not matched to a gene: 10. CDR3 bases: TGTGCCTGGAGTGTACGCGGCGGGAGAAGTAACGAGCAGTACTTC. Translation: CAWSVRGGRSNEQYF. Together with reference TRBV30 and TRBJ2-7, the CDR3 gives the full variable domain: SQTIHQWPATLVQPVGSPLSLECTVEGTSNPNLYWYRQAAGRGLQLLFYSVGIGQISSEVPQNLSASRPQDRQFILSSKKLLLSDSGFYLCAWSVRGGRSNEQYFGPGTRLTVT.

This clone has just one count. The chain links TRBV28 to TRBJ1-3; weak D call: TRBD1 (5 bases). This CDR3 comprises 15 residues. Germline values: CDR1 MDHEN, CDR2 SYDVKM. V was shortened by 3 bases and J by 2 bases, with 11 bases between the two germline ends. CDR3 protein: CASSLRQGTGNTIYF. In DNA, the CDR3 is TGTGCCAGCAGTTTGAGGCAGGGCACTGGAAACACCATATATTTT.

The rearrangement uses TRBV7-2 and TRBJ2-3; 11 bases are shared with TRBD2. V lost 5 bases to trimming and J lost 4 bases; unmatched junction nucleotides: 8. The CDR3 runs 16 residues. Germline V gene data show CDR1 as SGHTA and CDR2 as FQGNSA. In nucleotides, the CDR3 is TGTGCCAGCAGCAATCCGGGACTAGCGGTGGCAGATACGCAGTATTTT. Translating gives CASSNPGLAVADTQYF. Combining the CDR3 with reference TRBV7-2 and TRBJ2-3 gives the whole variable domain GAGVSQSPSNKVTEKGKDVELRCDPISGHTALYWYRQSLGQGLEFLIYFQGNSAPDKSGLPSDRFSAERTGGSVSTLTIQRTQQEDSAVYLCASSNPGLAVADTQYFGPGTRLTVL.

The chain links TRBV19 to TRBJ1-5; 9 nucleotides align to TRBD1. Germline assignment: CDR1 LNHDA and CDR2 SQIVND (reference sequence). Trimming took 3 bases from V and 1 from J; bases not matched to a gene: 4. The CDR3 totals 16 residues. CDR3 sequence reads: CASSMGQGGSNQPQHF. Written as DNA, the CDR3 is TGTGCCAGTAGTATGGGACAGGGAGGGAGCAATCAGCCCCAGCATTTT.

A few counts support this clone. The V and J genes are TRBV28 and TRBJ1-5, with 8 bases fitting TRBD1. The CDR3 spans 18 residues. Germline trimming cut 4 bases from V and 4 bases from J; bases unmatched to any gene: 15. Per the germline V gene, CDR1 is MDHEN and CDR2 is SYDVKM. The CDR3 here is CASSSPPWTGKRNQPQHF. As DNA, the CDR3 is TGTGCCAGCAGTTCCCCCCCTTGGACAGGGAAGCGTAATCAGCCCCAGCATTTT.

V usage is TRBV11-3 and J usage is TRBJ1-4; tentatively, D is TRBD1 (5 bases). V shed 8 bases and J shed 5 bases, with 18 bases lying between them. Per the germline V gene, CDR1 is SGHNT and CDR2 is YENEEA. The CDR3 loop spans 15 amino acids. Here the CDR3 reads CASENQGGSNEKLFF. In nucleotides, the CDR3 is TGTGCCAGCGAGAATCAGGGCGGATCGAATGAAAAACTGTTTTTT. Full variable domain (missing parts from reference TRBV11-3 and TRBJ1-4): EAGVVQSPRYKIIEKKQPVAFWCNPISGHNTLYWYLQNLGQGPELLIRYENEEAVDDSQLPKDRFSAERLKGVDSTLKIQPAELGDSAVYLCASENQGGSNEKLFFGSGTQLSVL.

The chain carries TRBV27 and TRBJ1-5; TRBD1 is a possible D gene (5 bases). The V end was cut by 7 bases, the J end by 0 bases, with 19 bases between. The CDR3 is 17 amino acids. Germline V gene lookup returns CDR1 MNHEY and CDR2 SMNVEV (reference sequence). Here the CDR3 reads CASTSTGGRYSNQPQHF. CDR3 in DNA: TGTGCCAGCACGAGCACAGGAGGGAGATATAGCAATCAGCCCCAGCATTTT.

V gene TRBV4-2 combines with J gene TRBJ2-7; 9 bases line up with TRBD1. This CDR3 has 15 residues. Germline CDR1 reads LGHNA; CDR2 reads YNFKEQ. The junction had 6 bases not matched to a gene; V was cut back by 2 bases and J by 4 bases. CDR3 nucleotides: TGTGCCAGCAGCCAACAAGGGACAGGGTCGTACGAGCAGTACTTC. This translates into CASSQQGTGSYEQYF.

The chain is built from TRBV24-1 and TRBJ2-7; the match to TRBD1 covers 8 bases. With 7 bases clipped from V and 3 bases from J, the junction kept 7 bases outside the gene matches. The CDR3 has 14 amino acids. Looked up from germline, CDR1 is KGHDR and CDR2 is SFDVKD. The CDR3: CATSSGGTVYEQYF. The CDR3 nucleotides are TGTGCCACCAGCTCAGGGGGCACAGTCTACGAGCAGTACTTC.

V usage is TRBV5-1 and J usage is TRBJ2-5; TRBD1 might be the D (5 bases). Trimming left V 3 bases short and J 2 bases short, with 14 bases between. Germline V gene data show CDR1 as SGHRS and CDR2 as YFSETQ. The CDR3 consists of 15 residues. As DNA, the CDR3 is TGCGCCAGCAGCTCTCTCGCAGGGAAACAAGAGACCCAGTACTTC. This gives the protein CASSSLAGKQETQYF.

The chain has TRBV28 and TRBJ1-3; 9 bases align to TRBD1. The CDR3 covers 14 residues. CDR1 is MDHEN and CDR2 is SYDVKM in the germline V gene. V was clipped by 5 bases and J by 4 bases; unmatched bases: 3. The CDR3 region is CASSGDREGNTIYF. The DNA of the CDR3 is TGTGCCAGCAGTGGGGACAGGGAGGGAAACACCATATATTTT.

This clone has a single count. The chain joins TRBV19 to TRBJ1-1; 7 bases agree with TRBD1. This CDR3 is built from 15 residues. Trimming cost V 2 bases and J 0 bases; bases outside gene matches: 3. Germline CDR1 reads LNHDA; CDR2 reads SQIVND (reference sequence). This chain's CDR3 is CASSITGAMNTEAFF. The DNA of the CDR3 is TGTGCCAGTAGTATAACAGGGGCGATGAACACTGAAGCTTTCTTT.

The chain uses TRBV5-4 and TRBJ2-5, with D possibly TRBD2 on 6 matching bases. Germline CDR1 and CDR2: SGHNT and YYREEE (reference sequence). The CDR3 has 13 residues. V was shortened by 4 bases and J by 3 bases, with 10 bases between the two germline ends. In DNA form, the CDR3 reads TGTGCCAGCAGCCCAAGACTAGAAGAGACCCAGTACTTC. Its translation: CASSPRLEETQYF.

This chain connects TRBV6-1 to TRBJ1-2; 7 bases align to TRBD1. Looked up from germline, CDR1 is MNHNS and CDR2 is SASEGT. After removal of 1 base from V and 8 bases from J, the junction contained 7 bases not matched to a gene. There are 14 residues in the CDR3. In DNA form, the CDR3 reads TGTGCCAGCAGTGAAGACAGGGGTCGTTGGGGCTACACCTTC. Protein sequence: CASSEDRGRWGYTF.

V and J are TRBV29-1 and TRBJ2-1; 7 bases match TRBD1. Per germline, CDR1 SQVTM and CDR2 ANQGSEA. The J segment lost 0 bases and the V segment lost 6 bases, leaving 8 bases of the junction unmatched. The CDR3 consists of 15 residues. CDR3 sequence: CSVGGTASSYNEQFF. The DNA of the CDR3 is TGCAGCGTGGGTGGGACAGCCAGCTCCTACAATGAGCAGTTCTTC.

This clone was recorded a few times. The chain employs TRBV24-1 and TRBJ2-2; D ambiguous. The V gene lost 10 bases and the J gene lost 1 base, with 12 bases spanning the gap. The germline V gene has CDR1 KGHDR and CDR2 SFDVKD. The CDR3 sequence is 14 residues long. The CDR3 region has the DNA TGTGCCACAAGAGGAGTACTGAACACCGGGGAGCTGTTTTTT. Translation gives CATRGVLNTGELFF.

This sequence joins TRBV27 and TRBJ2-1; 11 bases align to TRBD2. This CDR3 region has 18 residues. Germline loops: CDR1 MNHEY, CDR2 SMNVEV (reference sequence). Unmatched junction bases numbered 15, after V lost 4 bases and J lost 7 bases. The CDR3, as DNA: TGTGCCAGCAGTTCCCGACTAGCGGGAACGGTTCGGGGGAATGAGCAGTTCTTC. This codes for CASSSRLAGTVRGNEQFF.

This chain connects TRBV6-6 to TRBJ2-6; 7 positions agree with TRBD1. The V gene's germline CDR1 is MNHNY and CDR2 SVGAGI (reference sequence). CDR3 length: 18 residues. The junction had 10 bases not matched to a gene; V was cut back by 5 bases and J by 0 bases. The CDR3 loop is CASSPLQGQSSGANVLTF. The CDR3, as DNA: TGTGCCAGCAGTCCATTACAGGGGCAGAGCTCTGGGGCCAACGTCCTGACTTTC.

In this sample, this clone turned up a few times. The rearrangement joins TRBV30 to TRBJ2-7; the D gene is possibly TRBD1 (5 bases). Trimming took off 2 bases at V and 7 bases at J, with 15 bases between the two ends. The CDR3 extends over 13 amino acids. CDR1 is GTSNPN, CDR2 SVGIG, per germline (reference sequence). This chain's CDR3 is CAWSNHLDREQYF. In nucleotides, the CDR3 is TGTGCCTGGAGTAACCACCTCGACAGAGAGCAGTACTTC.

V gene TRBV6-2 or TRBV6-3 combines with J gene TRBJ2-3, with 7 bases identical to TRBD2. CDR3 length equals 14 residues. V trimming: 4 bases; J trimming: 4 bases; junction bases outside the gene matches: 5. Germline V gene data show CDR1 as MNHEY and CDR2 as SVGEGT. CDR3: CASSWEGRADTQYF. DNA of the CDR3: TGTGCCAGCAGTTGGGAGGGGCGCGCAGATACGCAGTATTTT.

The chain uses TRBV4-1 and TRBJ2-1; D ambiguous. This CDR3 region has 18 residues. The V gene lost 1 base and the J gene lost 3 bases, with 19 bases spanning the gap. Germline V gene data show CDR1 as MGHRA and CDR2 as YSYEKL. The CDR3 region is CASSQGSVPLLFYNEQFF. The CDR3 nucleotides are TGCGCCAGCAGCCAAGGGTCGGTGCCTTTACTGTTCTACAATGAGCAGTTCTTC.

The chain recombines TRBV7-9 with TRBJ1-1; D is ambiguous. Germline lookup yields CDR1 SEHNR and CDR2 FQNEAQ (reference sequence). This CDR3 has 13 residues. Trimming left V 2 bases short and J 1 base short, with 5 bases between. The CDR3 nucleotides are TGTGCCAGCAGCTTACGAGGGAACACTGAAGCTTTCTTT. Translated: CASSLRGNTEAFF.